Listed below are T cell receptor beta chains from one sample, sequenced in a study of blood T cell repertoires in COVID-19. Sequencing used immunoSEQ multiplex PCR; TCRdb keeps in-frame clones, though not all of them. This sample carries approximately 210,000 clones, more than 65% of them seen once, and the ten largest clones take around 3.5%. Material for sequencing was peripheral blood. These receptors all stem from a woman aged 80 or over with acute or convalescent COVID-19. Each CDR3 is given with its conserved first and last residue. Clone size is shown for a subset of rows, as once, few, many or a class of expanded clone.

size	V	J	CDR3
NA	TRBV11-3	TRBJ2-3	CASSRSGLLTDTQYF
few	TRBV19	TRBJ1-2	CASTQSRGANYGYTF
NA	TRBV6-2/TRBV6-3	TRBJ2-1	CASSLWSSYNEQFF
once	TRBV12-5	TRBJ1-5	CASGFRGGQPQHF
NA	TRBV3-1/TRBV3-2	TRBJ1-1	CASSRGGAPRLEF
NA	TRBV19	TRBJ2-1	CASSVGWFGRGSLSSYNEQFF
NA	TRBV10-3	TRBJ2-7	CAISDGTVWHF
NA	TRBV30	TRBJ1-1	CAWRRIQGYLPNTEAFF
NA	TRBV4-2	TRBJ2-3	CASSQERVVSGGLSTDTQYF
NA	TRBV7-6	TRBJ2-3	CASSLGLRGSTDTQYF
NA	TRBV11-3	TRBJ2-3	CASSLDGAPSTDTQYF
few	TRBV27	TRBJ1-1	CASSLNWGGEAFF
NA	TRBV7-2	TRBJ1-1	CASSQDRLTEAFF
NA	TRBV11-3	TRBJ1-1	CASSFLQLVLMNTEAFF
NA	TRBV7-8	TRBJ2-5	CASSSLAGEETQYF
NA	TRBV11-3	TRBJ2-7	CASSPTSSEQYF
NA	TRBV18	TRBJ1-1	CASSPGPREAFF
NA	TRBV6-6	TRBJ2-1	CASNLAGANEQFF
NA	TRBV4-3	TRBJ1-6	CASSQEAGRDSPLHF
NA	TRBV21-1	TRBJ1-3	CASRKKLSGGSNTIYF
NA	TRBV19	TRBJ1-2	CASSTSGGRNYGYTF
NA	TRBV7-3	TRBJ2-1	CASSLSTGGIHNEQFF
NA	TRBV19	TRBJ1-5	CASSGRRGGYQPQHF
NA	TRBV7-3	TRBJ2-3	CASSLTDKNTQYF
NA	TRBV12-5	TRBJ1-1	CASGFGDRGAEAFF
many	TRBV27	TRBJ1-2	CASSRSGQAYGYTF
once	TRBV6-5	TRBJ1-2	CASSYRGAGTNYGYTF
NA	TRBV12-3/TRBV12-4	TRBJ2-1	CASSYGSGQFF
NA	TRBV6-2/TRBV6-3	TRBJ2-1	CASSLSGGFYNEQFF
NA	TRBV3-1/TRBV3-2	TRBJ1-1	CASSQNQQGRWTEAFF
once	TRBV28	TRBJ1-5	CASSSRQGAKHF
NA	TRBV6-1	TRBJ1-5	CASSETGRQPQHF
NA	TRBV6-6	TRBJ1-4	CASSYWNRGTNEKLFF
NA	TRBV28	TRBJ2-3	CASSPIPRWGESTDTQYF
NA	TRBV6-5	TRBJ1-2	CASSLHGAINYGYTF
NA	TRBV19	TRBJ1-2	CASERGQGDYGYTF
NA	TRBV7-2	TRBJ2-7	CASRSVRTSGGYEQYF
NA	TRBV5-4	TRBJ1-1	CASSAEGQGGRTEAFF
NA	TRBV30	TRBJ1-6	CAWSQVGGSPLHF
NA	TRBV6-6	TRBJ1-2	CASSPTGGSGYTF
NA	TRBV5-6	TRBJ2-3	CASSLGGGYRSDTQYF
few	TRBV29-1	TRBJ1-3	CSVVGPQGSGNTIYF
NA	TRBV6-2/TRBV6-3	TRBJ2-3	CASSRGWDTQYF
NA	TRBV5-1	TRBJ2-2	CASSPLTSGGNTGELFF
NA	TRBV9	TRBJ2-7	CASSGSPGQSYEQYF